The rows below give T cell receptor beta chains drawn from one sample of a study of CD8 T cells in Susac syndrome. TCRdb reanalysed the immunoSEQ multiplex PCR reads using MiXCR and keeps one entry per CDR3 protein. Of about 150,000 distinct CDR3 sequences detected, roughly 95% appear once; the ten largest clones hold roughly 0.083%. The sequencing sample was made of CD4+ T cells from PBMCs. Receptors originate from a human donor in good health. The CDR3 runs from the conserved cysteine through the conserved F or W. The order of the fields is clone size, V gene, D gene, J gene, CDR3 protein, CDR3 DNA. A D gene is named only where the DNA matches it firmly. Clone sizes are given selectively: once, few, many, or a class where the clone is expanded.

>.|TRBV12-3/TRBV12-4|.|TRBJ1-4
CASSKQGGPSEKLFF
TGTGCCAGCAGCAAACAGGGTGGACCATCAGAAAAACTGTTTTTT
>.|TRBV6-6|TRBD1|TRBJ1-5
CASSYIGQGNQPQHF
TGTGCCAGCAGTTACATCGGACAGGGCAATCAGCCCCAGCATTTT
>.|TRBV5-1|.|TRBJ2-3
CASSLGGAGASTDTQYF
TGCGCCAGCAGCTTGGGGGGAGCAGGAGCGAGCACAGATACGCAGTATTTT
>.|TRBV25-1|TRBD2|TRBJ2-1
CASWAPTSGSKFF
TGTGCCAGCTGGGCCCCGACTAGCGGGAGTAAGTTCTTC
>.|TRBV12-5|TRBD2|TRBJ2-7
CASGLVLTSDSYEQYF
TGTGCTAGTGGTTTGGTATTGACTAGCGACAGCTACGAGCAGTACTTC
>.|TRBV27|TRBD1|TRBJ2-5
CASSPKTGGLTQYF
TGTGCCAGCAGCCCCAAAACAGGGGGGCTGACCCAGTACTTC
>.|TRBV5-1|.|TRBJ1-2
CASSLAVGDGYTF
TGCGCCAGCAGCTTGGCCGTTGGGGACGGCTACACCTTC
>.|TRBV29-1|.|TRBJ2-3
CSVDSGPTDTQYF
TGCAGCGTTGATTCGGGGCCCACAGATACGCAGTATTTT
>.|TRBV18|TRBD1|TRBJ1-4
CASSPNRGDGEKLFF
TGTGCCAGCTCACCAAACAGGGGCGATGGTGAAAAACTGTTTTTT
>.|TRBV11-2|.|TRBJ2-5
CASSSDPLTQETQYF
TGTGCCAGCAGCAGTGACCCGCTAACCCAAGAGACCCAGTACTTC
>.|TRBV24-1|.|TRBJ2-3
CATSDQGSTDTQYF
TGTGCCACCAGTGACCAGGGGAGCACAGATACGCAGTATTTT
>once|TRBV30|.|TRBJ1-6
CAWRESAGTYSPLHF
TGTGCCTGGAGGGAATCCGCAGGGACCTATTCACCCCTCCACTTT
>once|TRBV28|TRBD1|TRBJ2-7
CASSTNLPRDRESYEQYF
TGTGCCAGCAGTACCAACCTTCCCCGGGACAGGGAATCCTACGAGCAGTACTTC
>.|TRBV29-1|.|TRBJ2-5
CSAPLGGQETQYF
TGCAGCGCTCCCCTAGGGGGCCAAGAGACCCAGTACTTC
>.|TRBV27|.|TRBJ1-1
CASREGPRNTEAFF
TGTGCCAGCAGAGAGGGGCCCCGGAACACTGAAGCTTTCTTT